This is a list of T cell receptor beta chains from one sample in a study of early T cells in non-severe SARS-CoV-2 infection. TCRdb reanalysed the 5' RACE reads using MiXCR and keeps one entry per CDR3 protein. The table has tens of thousands of distinct CDR3 sequences, about 9.9% seen once. The specimen was whole blood. Source of these receptors: an adult who was a healthcare worker with PCR-confirmed SARS-CoV-2 infection or an uninfected control (not recorded which). Both conserved end residues are part of each CDR3. Each record gives: J gene, clone size, D gene, CDR3 length, V gene, CDR3 DNA, CDR3 protein. A D gene is named only where the DNA matches it firmly. Rows may omit the clone size; those that give it use once, few, many or a size class.

>TRBJ1-1|few|-|13|TRBV20-1
TGCAGTGCTAGGCAGGCTATGAACACTGAAGCTTTCTTT
CSARQAMNTEAFF
>TRBJ1-3|few|-|17|TRBV5-6
TGTGCCAGCAGCTTGGACCCGGCGGCTTACTCTGGAAACACCATATATTTT
CASSLDPAAYSGNTIYF
>TRBJ2-2|many|-|14|TRBV6-6
TGTGCCAGCTTCAACCCAGGCAACACCGGGGAGCTGTTTTTT
CASFNPGNTGELFF
>TRBJ2-2|-|TRBD2|15|TRBV12-3/TRBV12-4
TGTGCCAGCAGGAATAGCGGGGTTCGCACCGGGGAGCTGTTTTTT
CASRNSGVRTGELFF
>TRBJ2-7|many|-|15|TRBV9
TGTGCCAGCAGCGTTAAAGGCCTAATTTTGTACGAGCAGTACTTC
CASSVKGLILYEQYF
>TRBJ1-2|-|-|15|TRBV19
TGTGCCAGTAGTACGACGACAGAAGCTAACTATGGCTACACCTTC
CASSTTTEANYGYTF
>TRBJ2-2|many|TRBD1|15|TRBV6-6
TGTGCCACCAAAGATGGGACAGGGGACACCGGGGAGCTGTTTTTT
CATKDGTGDTGELFF
>TRBJ2-1|-|-|14|TRBV12-3/TRBV12-4
TGTGCCAGCAGTTTAAGCGTTAGCGCTAGTGAGCAGTTCTTC
CASSLSVSASEQFF
>TRBJ2-1|many|TRBD2|16|TRBV11-1
TGTGCCAGCAGCTCCGGGACTAGGCCCCTCACGGATGAGCAGTTCTTC
CASSSGTRPLTDEQFF
>TRBJ1-1|few|-|11|TRBV29-1
TGCAGCGTTTCAGGGGAGACTGAAGCTTTCTTT
CSVSGETEAFF
>TRBJ1-5|few|-|13|TRBV6-6
TGTGCCACCGAAACAGGGAGCAATCAGCCCCAGCATTTT
CATETGSNQPQHF
>TRBJ2-5|-|-|12|TRBV12-5
TGTGCTAGTTCGGGGGTGCGAGAGACCCAGTACTTC
CASSGVRETQYF
>TRBJ2-2|-|-|12|TRBV3-1
TGTGCCAGCAGCCCTCCGGCCGGGGAGCTGTTTTTT
CASSPPAGELFF
>TRBJ1-4|many|-|14|TRBV11-2
TGTGCCAGCAGCTTAGGCCAGGGAGATGAAAAACTGTTTTTT
CASSLGQGDEKLFF
>TRBJ2-7|-|-|11|TRBV29-1
TGCAGCGTTGAGGCCAGCTACGAGCAGTACTTC
CSVEASYEQYF
>TRBJ2-2|-|TRBD2|17|TRBV3-1
TGTGCCAGCAGCCAAGATCCTGGCGGGGGGAACACCGGGGAGCTGTTTTTT
CASSQDPGGGNTGELFF
>TRBJ2-1|-|-|12|TRBV10-3
TGTGCCATATCGGAAGCGGACAATGAGCAGTTCTTC
CAISEADNEQFF
>TRBJ1-1|-|-|15|TRBV13
TGTGCCAGCAGCACCCCACAGGCCCCGGACGCTGAAGCTTTCTTT
CASSTPQAPDAEAFF
>TRBJ1-5|many|TRBD1|18|TRBV4-1
TGCGCCAGCAGCCAAGACGCGGGCGGGGGACAGTACAATCAGCCCCAGCATTTT
CASSQDAGGGQYNQPQHF
>TRBJ2-7|few|TRBD1|15|TRBV28
TGTGCCAGCACTCGGACAGGGGGTTCCTCCTACGAGCAGTACTTC
CASTRTGGSSYEQYF
>TRBJ2-7|many|TRBD1|16|TRBV6-5
TGTGCCAGCAGTAGGGACAGGAGGATTAGCTCCTACGAGCAGTACTTC
CASSRDRRISSYEQYF
>TRBJ2-3|-|-|10|TRBV29-1
TGCAGCTCAAACACAGATACGCAGTATTTT
CSSNTDTQYF
>TRBJ2-1|many|TRBD2|16|TRBV9
TGTGCCAGCAGCCCCGCGAGCGGGAGGGAGTACAATGAGCAGTTCTTC
CASSPASGREYNEQFF
>TRBJ2-7|-|-|16|TRBV28
TGTGCCAGCAGCTCCCTTGGCGGCGTGGGTAGCTACGAGCAGTACTTC
CASSSLGGVGSYEQYF
>TRBJ1-1|-|-|13|TRBV28
TGTGCCAGCAGTTTATTGGGCCCGGAAAAAGCTTTCTTT
CASSLLGPEKAFF
>TRBJ2-5|few|-|15|TRBV25-1
TGTGCCAGCAGTGACCCCGGACGGCCTGAAGAGACCCAGTACTTC
CASSDPGRPEETQYF
>TRBJ2-7|few|-|14|TRBV7-9
TGTGCCAGCAGCTTATCTGTGAGCGGGTACGAGCAGTACTTC
CASSLSVSGYEQYF
>TRBJ1-6|many|-|15|TRBV6-4
TGTGCCAGCAGTGATTCGACAGGAGGGAATTCACCCCTCCACTTT
CASSDSTGGNSPLHF
>TRBJ2-7|-|-|13|TRBV12-3/TRBV12-4
TGTGCCAGCAGTCCCCTCGCGGTCTACGAGCAGTACTTC
CASSPLAVYEQYF
>TRBJ1-1|many|TRBD1|14|TRBV12-3/TRBV12-4
TGTGCCAGCAGCCGACAGGGCCTGAACACTGAAGCTTTCTTT
CASSRQGLNTEAFF
>TRBJ2-1|few|TRBD1|15|TRBV11-2
TGTGCCAGCAGCCCGGACAGGGGGGCGTACAATGAGCAGTTCTTC
CASSPDRGAYNEQFF
>TRBJ2-2|many|-|13|TRBV12-3/TRBV12-4
TGTGCCAGCAGTGGAGGGAACACCGGGGAGCTGTTTTTT
CASSGGNTGELFF
>TRBJ2-7|once|-|14|TRBV6-6
TGTGCCAGCAGGCGGACAGCCGGTCCCTACGAGCAGTACTTC
CASRRTAGPYEQYF
>TRBJ2-2|few|TRBD2|16|TRBV11-2
TGTGCCAGCAGCCCTTGGGCTAGCGGTAACACCGGGGAGCTGTTTTTT
CASSPWASGNTGELFF
>TRBJ2-6|-|-|13|TRBV6-5
TGTGCCAGCAGCTCCCCCGGGGCCAACGTCCTGACTTTC
CASSSPGANVLTF
>TRBJ2-7|few|TRBD1|15|TRBV6-2/TRBV6-3
TGTGCCAGCAGTTCTGGAAGGACAGGCGACTACGAGCAGTACTTC
CASSSGRTGDYEQYF
>TRBJ2-7|-|-|14|TRBV10-3
TGTGCCATCAGTGAGACTAGTCCTGGAGACGAGCAGTACTTC
CAISETSPGDEQYF
>TRBJ2-7|few|TRBD2|15|TRBV2
TGTGCCAGCAGTGAAGCGCTAGCGGGGGGCTACGAGCAGTACTTC
CASSEALAGGYEQYF
>TRBJ1-2|few|-|13|TRBV28
TGTGCCAGCAGAGTGACAGATGGCTATGGCTACACCTTC
CASRVTDGYGYTF
>TRBJ2-3|-|-|14|TRBV20-1
TGCAGTGCTCCAAAATCGGGGCTGTCAGATACGCAGTATTTT
CSAPKSGLSDTQYF
>TRBJ2-3|-|TRBD2|16|TRBV28
TGTGCCAGCAAACGCCCTAGCGGGGGGAACACAGATACGCAGTATTTT
CASKRPSGGNTDTQYF
>TRBJ2-3|many|-|17|TRBV29-1
TGCAGCGTTGGCCGACCGGAGGGGGCTCTAAGCACAGATACGCAGTATTTT
CSVGRPEGALSTDTQYF
>TRBJ1-2|-|-|13|TRBV6-1
TGTGCCTCCGAGGGAGGGAGGAACTATGGCTACACCTTC
CASEGGRNYGYTF